In its sample, the clone carrying this T cell receptor beta chain was seen once. Its antigen is undetermined. The data stem from a study of T cell responses to AZD1222 COVID-19 vaccine. Study background: Researchers grouped second doses given at about 4 or about 12 weeks into one pool.

The method was immunoSEQ multiplex PCR; TCRdb's version includes in-frame clones alone and lacks a portion of them. The sample comprises some 150,000 clones, 92% of which are singletons, and under 4.5% rests with the top ten. Study results and limitations: Recipients of two AZD1222 doses showed rising Spike-specific TCR breadth and depth. Females outnumbered males among donors, who were mostly white British; clonal diversity was possibly underestimated. There were repertoire samples only from the period after the peak T cell response.

The material was peripheral blood, obtained on day 0 of AZD1222 vaccination. The receptor comes from an adult in good health.

The CDR3: CASSLRWREDYEQYF. As DNA, the CDR3 is TGTGCCAGCAGTTTGAGGTGGAGGGAGGATTACGAGCAGTACTTC. The chain links TRBV6-2 or TRBV6-3 to TRBJ2-7; weak D call: TRBD2 (6 bases). The length of the CDR3 is 15 residues. V lost 4 bases and J lost 4, with 17 bases in between. From germline, CDR1 is MNHEY and CDR2 SVGEGT.